Listed below are T cell receptor beta chains from one sample, sequenced in a study of shared clonotypes between healthy human individuals. Data came from immunoSEQ multiplex PCR; TCRdb stores just in-frame clones and leaves some out. The table shows about 450,000 clones, with less than 80% occurring only once. Source material: PBMCs. These receptors were obtained from a woman aged 40 to 50 in good health. Some clones in this sample may be carry-over from other donors' samples. The CDR3 runs from the conserved cysteine through the conserved F or W. A D gene is named only where the DNA matches it firmly. Part of the rows lack a size; the others show once, few, many or a class for expanded clones.

J | size | D | V | DNA | CDR3
TRBJ2-5 | NA | NA | TRBV6-5 | TGTGCCAGCAGTTACGGGGGGGAGACCCAGTACTTC | CASSYGGETQYF
TRBJ2-7 | few | NA | TRBV7-2 | TGTGCCAGCACCCCAGCGGGCAACCCCTACGAGCAGTACTTC | CASTPAGNPYEQYF
TRBJ2-1 | NA | NA | TRBV4-2 | TGTGCCAGCAGCCAAGAAGGTTTGGGTGAGCAGTTCTTC | CASSQEGLGEQFF
TRBJ2-1 | NA | TRBD1 | TRBV7-6 | TGTGCCAGCAGCCAAAGGACAGGGACCTACAATGAGCAGTTCTTC | CASSQRTGTYNEQFF
TRBJ1-5 | few | NA | TRBV7-2 | TGTGCCAGCAGCTTAAGGGCAGGCAATCAGCCCCAGCATTTT | CASSLRAGNQPQHF
TRBJ2-5 | NA | NA | TRBV30 | TGTGCCTGGAGTGAGGCAAGAGTGACCCAGTACTTC | CAWSEARVTQYF
TRBJ2-1 | many | NA | TRBV5-1 | TGCGCCAGCAGCTGGTCTGGACAGCAAAACAATGAGCAGTTCTTC | CASSWSGQQNNEQFF
TRBJ1-3 | few | NA | TRBV5-1 | TGCGCCAGCAGCTTGGTCCACGGGAGGGGAACTGGAAACACCATATATTTT | CASSLVHGRGTGNTIYF
TRBJ1-5 | NA | NA | TRBV6-5 | TGTGCCAGCAGTTACTTTCAGGGCACCTTTCAGCCCCAGCATTTT | CASSYFQGTFQPQHF
TRBJ2-2 | few | NA | TRBV19 | TGTGCCAGTAGTATATTCGCCAACACCGGGGAGCTGTTTTTT | CASSIFANTGELFF
TRBJ2-5 | NA | TRBD2 | TRBV9 | TGTGCCAGCAGCGTCGGGGGGGCCCCAGAGACCCAGTACTTC | CASSVGGAPETQYF
TRBJ2-7 | NA | NA | TRBV2 | TGTGCCAGCAGCGGGGGTGGCGAGAGCTACGAGCAGTACTTC | CASSGGGESYEQYF
TRBJ1-4 | NA | TRBD1 | TRBV5-6 | TGTGCCAGCAGCTCAGGGGGCGGACTGACTAATGAAAAACTGTTTTTT | CASSSGGGLTNEKLFF
TRBJ1-1 | few | TRBD1 | TRBV13 | TGTGCCAGCAGCTCCGGACAGGGGATAGGCACTGAAGCTTTCTTT | CASSSGQGIGTEAFF
TRBJ1-2 | NA | NA | TRBV4-3 | TGCGCCAGCAGCCAAGATATGGTAGGGTCCTATGGCTACACCTTC | CASSQDMVGSYGYTF
TRBJ1-4 | NA | NA | TRBV5-8 | TGTGCCAGCAGCTTGTCCAATGAAAAACTGTTTTTT | CASSLSNEKLFF
TRBJ2-7 | once | NA | TRBV28 | TGTGCCAGCACCCCGACTAAACCCTACGAGCAGTACTTC | CASTPTKPYEQYF
TRBJ2-3 | many | TRBD2 | TRBV9 | TGTGCCAGCAGCGGAGCGGGAGCTAGCACAGATACGCAGTATTTT | CASSGAGASTDTQYF
TRBJ2-7 | NA | TRBD1 | TRBV2 | TGTGCCAGCAGGACAGGGGGGACCTACGAGCAGTACTTC | CASRTGGTYEQYF
TRBJ1-4 | NA | NA | TRBV7-9 | TGTGCCAGCAGCGAGAAGCGGGGTCTTGCTGCAACTAATGAAAAACTGTTTTTT | CASSEKRGLAATNEKLFF
TRBJ1-6 | NA | TRBD1 | TRBV7-2 | TGTGCCAGCAGCTTATACAGGGGAGATTCACCCCTCCACTTT | CASSLYRGDSPLHF
TRBJ1-2 | NA | TRBD1 | TRBV11-2 | TGTGCCAGCAGCTTAGCAGGGGGCGGGTATGGCTACACCTTC | CASSLAGGGYGYTF
TRBJ2-2 | NA | NA | TRBV28 | TGTGCCAGCAATGCGGCAGCCCTAGGGAACACCGGGGAGCTGTTTTTT | CASNAAALGNTGELFF
TRBJ2-2 | NA | TRBD1 | TRBV2 | TGTGCCAGCCGGGACAGGAACACCGGGGAGCTGTTTTTT | CASRDRNTGELFF
TRBJ1-2 | few | NA | TRBV19 | TGTGCCAGTAGTATAGAGACAGGCAGCTATGGCTACACCTTC | CASSIETGSYGYTF
TRBJ2-2 | NA | NA | TRBV27 | TGTGCCAGCAGAAGGGGACGGAACACCGGGGAGCTGTTTTTT | CASRRGRNTGELFF
TRBJ1-1 | NA | NA | TRBV6-5 | TGTGCCAGCAGGCAACCCTATGAGGGCACTGAAGCTTTCTTT | CASRQPYEGTEAFF
TRBJ2-7 | NA | NA | TRBV11-2 | TGTGCCAGCAGCTTTTCAGACTACGAGCAGTACTTC | CASSFSDYEQYF
TRBJ2-1 | once | NA | TRBV7-8 | TGTGCCAGCAGCTCCCCCGCGCGGGGGCTTTCCTACAATGAGCAGTTCTTC | CASSSPARGLSYNEQFF
TRBJ1-2 | NA | NA | TRBV6-5 | TGTGCCAGCAGTCGAGACATTGGCTACACCTTC | CASSRDIGYTF
TRBJ2-3 | NA | TRBD2 | TRBV2 | TGTGCCAGCAGTGCTAGCGGGAAGCGCACAGATACGCAGTATTTT | CASSASGKRTDTQYF
TRBJ2-1 | NA | TRBD2 | TRBV7-9 | TGTGCCAGCAGCGACCGTCGCGGGAGGGATGAGCAGTTCTTC | CASSDRRGRDEQFF
TRBJ2-1 | NA | NA | TRBV9 | TGTGCCAGCAGCGTAGAGCCCCTTGAAGGGACCAAAGCGGCCTACAATGAGCAGTTCTTC | CASSVEPLEGTKAAYNEQFF
TRBJ2-3 | once | TRBD2 | TRBV29-1 | TGCAGCGTGTCGATTAGCGGGAGTGGAACAGATACGCAGTATTTT | CSVSISGSGTDTQYF
TRBJ2-7 | NA | TRBD2 | TRBV7-9 | TGTGCCAGCAGCTCCTGGCGGGAGCGGGCGGGCTACGAGCAGTACTTC | CASSSWRERAGYEQYF
TRBJ1-4 | NA | NA | TRBV6-1 | TGTGCCAGCAGGGGGGGGCTTGCAACTAATGAAAAACTGTTTTTT | CASRGGLATNEKLFF
TRBJ1-2 | NA | TRBD1 | TRBV7-2 | TGTGCCAGCAGCATAAGGGACAGGGTGGGGTGCACCTTC | CASSIRDRVGCTF
TRBJ2-3 | NA | NA | TRBV13 | TGTGCCAGCAGCCAACTAGATACGCAGTATTTT | CASSQLDTQYF
TRBJ2-2 | NA | TRBD2 | TRBV2 | TGTGCCAGCAGCCTAGCGGTGAACACCGGGGAGCTGTTTTTT | CASSLAVNTGELFF
TRBJ2-3 | once | TRBD2 | TRBV14 | TGTGCCAGCAGCCAAGATCGGGGACTAGCGGGAGTCGCAAAAGAGGGAGATACGCAGTATTTT | CASSQDRGLAGVAKEGDTQYF
TRBJ2-3 | NA | TRBD1 | TRBV11-2 | TGTGCCAGCAGCTCGGTACACGGGGACAGGGGGAGCACAGATACGCAGTATTTT | CASSSVHGDRGSTDTQYF
TRBJ1-1 | many | TRBD1 | TRBV2 | TGTGCCAGCAGTTGGGACAGGGAAGCTTTCTTT | CASSWDREAFF
TRBJ2-3 | NA | TRBD2 | TRBV7-2 | TGTGCCAGCAGCTTAGCGGGACTAGCTTCGGATACGCAGTATTTT | CASSLAGLASDTQYF
TRBJ2-3 | few | TRBD2 | TRBV28 | TGTGCCAGCAGTCCCCTAGCGGGAGCGCCAGATACGCAGTATTTT | CASSPLAGAPDTQYF
TRBJ1-5 | many | NA | TRBV7-8 | TGTGCCAGCAGCTTAAGGCAGGCGGACTATAGCAATCAGCCCCAGCATTTT | CASSLRQADYSNQPQHF
TRBJ2-3 | NA | TRBD2 | TRBV10-3 | TGTGCCATCAGGCGGCTAGCGGGAGTCGAGGTTTCGACAGATACGCAGTATTTT | CAIRRLAGVEVSTDTQYF
TRBJ2-5 | NA | NA | TRBV21-1 | TGTGCCAGCAAGAAGCTAGCAAAAGAGACCCAGTACTTC | CASKKLAKETQYF
TRBJ1-4 | NA | NA | TRBV28 | TGTGCCAGCAGGGCTGAGAATGAAAAACTGTTTTTT | CASRAENEKLFF
TRBJ2-7 | few | TRBD2 | TRBV7-8 | TGTGCCAGCAGCTTTCGGGTCCTACGGACTAGCGGGAGCTACGAGCAGTACTTC | CASSFRVLRTSGSYEQYF
TRBJ2-1 | many | NA | TRBV28 | TGTGCCAGCACCCTTGGGGCTAGTGGCAATGAGCAGTTCTTC | CASTLGASGNEQFF